The 24 T cell receptor beta chains presented below share a single source sample, sequenced in a study of cytomegalovirus exposure and HLA in healthy donors. This PCR relied on a set of 60 Vbeta primers and 13 Jbeta primers. The repertoire was sequenced with immunoSEQ multiplex PCR; TCRdb's copy has only in-frame clones and lacks some. The sample includes approximately 90,000 clones, around three quarters seen only once; the top ten take more than 12%. The sample consisted of PBMCs. The source is a woman aged 50 to 60 in good health and CMV-seropositive.

The J gene is TRBJ1-2, the V gene TRBV19, with TRBD1 identical over 8 bases. Germline V gene data show CDR1 as LNHDA and CDR2 as SQIVND (reference sequence). V lost 6 bases and J lost 4; bases outside the gene matches: 7. The CDR3 length is 14 residues. CDR3 sequence reads: CASRNRGSSYGYTF. The DNA of the CDR3 is TGTGCCAGTAGGAACAGGGGGAGTAGCTATGGCTACACCTTC.

The chain carries TRBV4-1 and TRBJ2-1; 8 bases are shared with TRBD2. V lost 4 bases to trimming and J lost 5 bases; unmatched junction nucleotides: 7. This CDR3 comprises 15 residues. The V gene's germline CDR1 is MGHRA and CDR2 YSYEKL. CDR3 sequence reads: CASSPWTSYNNEQFF. The CDR3 bases are TGCGCCAGCAGCCCCTGGACTAGCTATAACAATGAGCAGTTCTTC.

J is TRBJ2-2 and V is TRBV7-8, with D maybe TRBD2 (5 bases). The V end lost 6 bases, the J end lost 3 bases, and 14 bases lay between the germline ends. Per germline, CDR1 SGHVS and CDR2 FQNEAQ. The CDR3 runs to 15 residues. CDR3 sequence reads: CASRPGVSDTGELFF. The DNA for the CDR3 is TGTGCCAGCAGGCCCGGGGTCTCTGACACCGGGGAGCTGTTTTTT.

The chain has TRBV28 and TRBJ2-7; D unclear. CDR3 length equals 15 residues. Per germline, CDR1 MDHEN and CDR2 SYDVKM. Trimming cost V 5 bases and J 3 bases, with 17 bases left between them. The DNA of the CDR3 is TGTGCCAGCAGTCCCCATGCAGGCCCTTTCTACGAGCAGTACTTC. Translated, it gives CASSPHAGPFYEQYF.

The chain is built from TRBV28 and TRBJ1-2; a possible D gene is TRBD1 (5 bases). Germline CDR1 MDHEN, CDR2 SYDVKM. V was clipped by 8 bases and J by 6 bases, with 13 bases between them. CDR3 length: 12 residues. Here the CDR3 DNA reads TGTGCCAGCGGGTGGGAAGGGGATGGCTACACCTTC. It codes for CASGWEGDGYTF.

This chain links TRBV6-5 with TRBJ2-5; TRBD2 matches at 8 bases. CDR1 is MNHEY, CDR2 SVGAGI, per germline. The CDR3 totals 15 residues. V lost 7 bases, J lost 5 bases, and 12 bases stayed unmatched. CDR3 DNA: TGTGCCAGCAAACGGGGGGGAGGGCCAGGGGAGACCCAGTACTTC. Residues: CASKRGGGPGETQYF.

V and J are TRBV5-1 and TRBJ1-6; D is perhaps TRBD1 (6 bases). The germline V and J ends were trimmed by 4 bases and 0 bases, with 11 bases remaining between them. This CDR3 has 16 amino acids. Germline-derived CDR1 and CDR2 are SGHRS and YFSETQ. This CDR3 reads CASSRQASSYNSPLHF. The CDR3, as DNA: TGCGCCAGCAGCCGACAGGCCTCCTCCTATAATTCACCCCTCCACTTT.

The V call is TRBV28, the J call TRBJ1-2; D not certain. Between the trimmed V and J ends, which lost 6 bases and 4 bases, there was a span of 12 bases. Germline loops: CDR1 MDHEN, CDR2 SYDVKM. The CDR3 has 13 residues. The CDR3 here is CASSETVSYGYTF. For the CDR3, the DNA is TGTGCCAGCAGCGAAACAGTAAGCTATGGCTACACCTTC.

The chain employs TRBV28 and TRBJ1-1; 7 nucleotides agree with TRBD1. From germline, CDR1 is MDHEN and CDR2 SYDVKM. J was trimmed by 5 bases and V by 8 bases; bases with no gene match: 8. CDR3 length: 13 amino acids. The CDR3 protein is CASRRQGNTEAFF. CDR3 bases: TGTGCCAGCCGTCGACAGGGAAATACTGAAGCTTTCTTT.

J is TRBJ1-1 and V is TRBV29-1; D not resolved. The CDR3 has 12 amino acids. Deletions cut 3 bases from V and 5 bases from J, with 10 bases between. In germline, CDR1 is SQVTM, CDR2 ANQGSEA. The CDR3 nucleotides read TGCAGCGTTGAGGAGTTGGGTACTGAAGCTTTCTTT. This encodes CSVEELGTEAFF.

V is TRBV11-2 and J is TRBJ2-5, with 8 positions matching TRBD1. CDR1 SGHAT and CDR2 FQNNGV come from the germline V gene. The J segment lost 5 bases and the V segment lost 1 base, leaving 6 bases of the junction unmatched. This CDR3 has 15 residues. As DNA, the CDR3 is TGTGCCAGCAGCTTAGCGGGACAGGTTTCGGAGACCCAGTACTTC. Translating gives CASSLAGQVSETQYF.

Comment on this clone: Just one base apart from a much larger clone, this may be a read error. The V and J genes are TRBV25-1 and TRBJ2-5; 8 bases are a match to TRBD1. With 6 bases clipped from V and 4 bases from J, the junction kept 4 bases outside the gene matches. Germline V gene sequence: CDR1 MGHDK, CDR2 SYGVNS. The CDR3 totals 13 residues. The CDR3 DNA is TGTGCCAGCAGCTTAACAGGGGGAGAGACCCAGTACTTC. It specifies CASSLTGGETQYF.

The V call is TRBV28, the J call TRBJ1-4; 10 bases match TRBD1. The CDR3 has 16 amino acids. The J segment lost 2 bases and the V segment lost 6 bases, leaving 6 bases of the junction unmatched. Germline loops: CDR1 MDHEN, CDR2 SYDVKM. The CDR3 DNA is TGTGCCAGCAGCCGACAGGGGGCTAGGACTAATGAAAAACTGTTTTTT. It encodes CASSRQGARTNEKLFF. Together with reference TRBV28 and TRBJ1-4, the CDR3 gives the full variable domain: DVKVTQSSRYLVKRTGEKVFLECVQDMDHENMFWYRQDPGLGLRLIYFSYDVKMKEKGDIPEGYSVSREKKERFSLILESASTNQTSMYLCASSRQGARTNEKLFFGSGTQLSVL.

The chain links TRBV6-1 to TRBJ2-7; 7 bases are shared with TRBD1. The CDR3 is made up of 14 amino acids. Germline-derived CDR1 and CDR2 are MNHNS and SASEGT. The junction had 6 bases not matched to a gene; V was cut back by 5 bases and J by 2 bases. Here the CDR3 reads CASSQDRAAYEQYF. The CDR3 nucleotides read TGTGCCAGCAGTCAAGACAGGGCGGCCTACGAGCAGTACTTC.

The chain couples TRBV9 to TRBJ1-1; TRBD1 aligns across 11 bases. Germline values: CDR1 SGDLS, CDR2 YYNGEE. The V gene end was trimmed by 6 bases and the J gene end by 1 base; junction bases not matched to a gene: 11. This CDR3 region has 17 residues. CDR3 coding DNA: TGTGCCAGCACACGGGAGGACAGGGGGCGAAGGAACACTGAAGCTTTCTTT. This translates into CASTREDRGRRNTEAFF.

This chain connects TRBV7-2 to TRBJ2-1; 8 bases match TRBD2. The CDR3 totals 13 residues. The germline V gene encodes CDR1 SGHTA and CDR2 FQGNSA. V was pared by 0 bases and J by 12 bases, with 4 bases of the junction left unmatched. CDR3 nucleotides: TGTGCCAGCAGCTTAGCACAGCGGGAGTGGCAGTTCTTC. This gives the protein CASSLAQREWQFF.

The chain combines TRBV7-2 with TRBJ1-1; D is possibly TRBD1 (6 bases). Germline CDR1 and CDR2: SGHTA and FQGNSA. The CDR3 is 13 amino acids. V was pared by 5 bases and J by 3 bases, with 10 bases between. The CDR3: CASSQGGYTEAFF. The CDR3 DNA reads as TGTGCCAGCAGCCAAGGGGGTTACACTGAAGCTTTCTTT.

The rearrangement joins TRBV2 to TRBJ1-2, with 7 nucleotides matching TRBD1. After removal of 3 bases from V and 6 bases from J, the junction contained 7 bases not matched to a gene. This CDR3 has 14 amino acids. Germline V lookup: CDR1 SNHLY, CDR2 FYNNEI. The CDR3 sequence: CASSERDSLNGYTF. The CDR3 DNA follows: TGTGCCAGCAGTGAGAGGGACAGTTTGAATGGCTACACCTTC. Based on the CDR3 plus reference TRBV2 and TRBJ1-2, the full variable domain is EPEVTQTPSHQVTQMGQEVILRCVPISNHLYFYWYRQILGQKVEFLVSFYNNEISEKSEIFDDQFSVERPDGSNFTLKIRSTKLEDSAMYFCASSERDSLNGYTFGSGTRLTVV.

The chain carries TRBV4-1 and TRBJ2-1; D possibly corresponds to TRBD2 (5 bases). V was shortened by 5 bases and J by 6 bases, with 14 bases between the two germline ends. The CDR3 length is 14 residues. The V gene's germline CDR1 is MGHRA and CDR2 YSYEKL. The CDR3 sequence is CASSSPLTTNEQFF. For the CDR3, the DNA is TGCGCCAGCAGCTCCCCTTTGACTACCAATGAGCAGTTCTTC.

The rearrangement links TRBV18 to TRBJ1-4, with TRBD1 as a possible D gene (6 bases). The V end was cut by 3 bases, the J end by 4 bases, with 24 bases between. In germline, CDR1 is KGHSH, CDR2 LQKENI. This CDR3 spans 19 amino acids. The CDR3 spells CASSPRTPYGTSNNEKLFF. The CDR3 coding sequence is TGTGCCAGCTCACCGCGAACTCCTTATGGGACAAGCAATAATGAAAAACTGTTTTTT.

The chain couples TRBV30 to TRBJ1-1; D gene unclear. This CDR3 region has 13 residues. Germline CDR1 GTSNPN, CDR2 SVGIG (reference sequence). V was shortened by 2 bases and J by 5 bases, with 12 bases between the two germline ends. The CDR3 spells CAWSSLGRTEAFF. As DNA, the CDR3 is TGTGCCTGGAGTTCCCTCGGTCGGACTGAAGCTTTCTTT.

This chain connects TRBV7-9 to TRBJ2-1; 7 bases map to TRBD2. Germline trimming cut 2 bases from V and 0 bases from J; bases unmatched to any gene: 10. The CDR3 contains 18 residues. Looked up from germline, CDR1 is SEHNR and CDR2 is FQNEAQ (reference sequence). Written as DNA, the CDR3 is TGTGCCAGCAGCTTAAGCGGACTAGTCTCGAGCTCCTACAATGAGCAGTTCTTC. This sequence encodes CASSLSGLVSSSYNEQFF.

V and J are TRBV28 and TRBJ1-2, with 7 bases fitting TRBD1. CDR1 and CDR2 (germline): MDHEN, SYDVKM. This CDR3 has 15 amino acids. V lost 8 bases and J lost 8; bases outside the gene matches: 17. The CDR3 is CASYETTGTMMGYTF. The CDR3 DNA follows: TGTGCCAGCTATGAGACGACAGGGACCATGATGGGCTACACCTTC.

The chain carries TRBV6-1 and TRBJ1-5; TRBD1 matches at 7 bases. This CDR3 contains 14 residues. Trimming removed 3 bases from V and 7 bases from J; junction bases left unmatched: 6. Per germline, CDR1 MNHNS and CDR2 SASEGT. Here the CDR3 DNA reads TGTGCCAGCAGTGATGGGGTGGGACAGCAGCCCCAGCATTTT. Its translation: CASSDGVGQQPQHF.